This entry concerns a single T cell receptor (beta chain). The target antigen is unknown. Before the COVID-19 pandemic, during about 2011-2019, CD4+ T cells were taken from unexposed donors. After about 11 days of culture, CD4+ T cells were isolated. Cultures received half-medium IL-2 refreshes on days 3 and 7. TCRdb's table, derived via immunoSEQ multiplex PCR, lists solely in-frame clones and lacks some. The sample has roughly 15,000 clones; 79% are singletons. This entry belongs to a study of CD4 T cells in relation to SARS-CoV-2 and coronaviruses. V lost 5 bases, J lost 2 bases, and 11 bases lay in between. Per germline, CDR1 SGHNT and CDR2 YENEEA. This CDR3 contains 14 residues.

The source is a human donor in good health. Sequencing was carried out using CD4+ T cells from PBMCs, cultured in vitro. This chain connects TRBV11-3 to TRBJ2-3; no definite D call. The CDR3: CASSISAVTDTQYF. The CDR3 nucleotides are TGTGCCAGCAGCATCAGTGCGGTCACAGATACGCAGTATTTT.